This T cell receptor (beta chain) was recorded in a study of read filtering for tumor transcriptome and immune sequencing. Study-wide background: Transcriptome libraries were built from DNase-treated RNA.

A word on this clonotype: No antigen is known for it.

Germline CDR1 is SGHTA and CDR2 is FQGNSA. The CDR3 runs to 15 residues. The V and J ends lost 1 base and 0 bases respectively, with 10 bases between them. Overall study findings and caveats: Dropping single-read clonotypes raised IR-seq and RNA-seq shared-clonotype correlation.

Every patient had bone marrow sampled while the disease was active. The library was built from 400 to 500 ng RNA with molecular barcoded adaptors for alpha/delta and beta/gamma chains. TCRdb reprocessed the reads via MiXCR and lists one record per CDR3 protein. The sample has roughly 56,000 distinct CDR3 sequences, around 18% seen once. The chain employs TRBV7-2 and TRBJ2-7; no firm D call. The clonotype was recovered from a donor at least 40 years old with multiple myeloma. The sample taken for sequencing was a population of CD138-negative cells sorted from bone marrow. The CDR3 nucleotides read TGTGCCAGCAGCTTAGGGGTTCCTAGCTCCTACGAGCAGTACTTC. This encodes CASSLGVPSSYEQYF.